This T cell receptor beta chain was identified during a study of blood T cells in healthy people across ages. Germline loops: CDR1 MNHEY, CDR2 SMNVEV (reference sequence). Germline trimming cut 4 bases from V and 9 bases from J; bases unmatched to any gene: 7. This CDR3 has 13 amino acids. This clonotype has only a few counts. A second PCR of 7 to 11 cycles used a sample-barcoded 5' primer and a J-beta primer mix. TCRdb recomputed calls from the 5' RACE reads with MiXCR, one row per CDR3 protein. The sample lists roughly 1.7 million distinct CDR3 sequences; about 35% were seen once. Total RNA was extracted at no less than 5.5 micrograms per sample.

The sample taken for sequencing was blood. The chain links TRBV27 to TRBJ2-7; 9 bases align to TRBD1. The receptor was isolated from a young woman in good health. CDR3 nucleotide sequence: TGTGCCAGCAGTTCGGGACAGGGTATCGGGCAGTACTTC. Protein product: CASSSGQGIGQYF.